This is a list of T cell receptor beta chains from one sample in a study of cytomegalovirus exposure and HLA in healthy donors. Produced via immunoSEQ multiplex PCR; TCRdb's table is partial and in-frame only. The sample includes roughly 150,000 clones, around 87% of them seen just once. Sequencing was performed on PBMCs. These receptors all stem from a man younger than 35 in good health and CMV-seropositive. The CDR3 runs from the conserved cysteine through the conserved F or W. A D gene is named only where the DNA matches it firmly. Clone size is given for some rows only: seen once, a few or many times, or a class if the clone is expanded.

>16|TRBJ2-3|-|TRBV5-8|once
CASSRGTEWGTDTQYF
TGTGCCAGCAGCCGCGGGACAGAATGGGGCACAGATACGCAGTATTTT
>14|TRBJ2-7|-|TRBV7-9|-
CASSPTGPPWEQYF
TGTGCCAGCAGCCCTACAGGTCCCCCCTGGGAGCAGTACTTC
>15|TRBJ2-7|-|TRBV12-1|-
CASSQRVRGHYEQYF
TGTGCCAGCAGCCAAAGGGTCAGGGGGCATTACGAGCAGTACTTC
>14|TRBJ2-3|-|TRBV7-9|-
CASRVGGGTDTQYF
TGTGCCAGCAGAGTCGGAGGGGGCACAGATACGCAGTATTTT
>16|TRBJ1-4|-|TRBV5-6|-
CASSLDGEGMGEKLFF
TGTGCCAGCAGCTTGGACGGGGAAGGGATGGGTGAAAAACTGTTTTTT
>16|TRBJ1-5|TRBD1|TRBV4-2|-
CASSQSYRGANQPQHF
TGTGCCAGCAGCCAGTCATACAGGGGCGCCAATCAGCCCCAGCATTTT
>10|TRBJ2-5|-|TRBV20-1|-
CSVGPETQYF
TGCAGTGTGGGCCCGGAGACCCAGTACTTC
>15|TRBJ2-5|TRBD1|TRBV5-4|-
CASSQLGTDEETQYF
TGTGCCAGCAGCCAACTCGGGACAGACGAAGAGACCCAGTACTTC
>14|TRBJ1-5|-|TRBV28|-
CASSLEAAHQPQHF
TGTGCCAGCAGTTTAGAGGCAGCGCATCAGCCCCAGCATTTT
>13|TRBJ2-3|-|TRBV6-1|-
CASSARGTDTQYF
TGTGCCAGCAGTGCTCGGGGGACAGATACGCAGTATTTT
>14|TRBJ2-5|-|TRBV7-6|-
CASSSGGGLETQYF
TGTGCCAGCAGCTCTGGGGGGGGGCTAGAGACCCAGTACTTC
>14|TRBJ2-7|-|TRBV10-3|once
CAISDSQGGNEQYF
TGTGCCATCAGTGATAGTCAGGGTGGTAACGAGCAGTACTTC
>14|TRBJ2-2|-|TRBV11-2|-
CASSFLTNTGELFF
TGTGCCAGCAGCTTCTTGACAAACACCGGGGAGCTGTTTTTT
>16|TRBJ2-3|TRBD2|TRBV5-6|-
CASSIVGRVSTDTQYF
TGTGCCAGCAGCATCGTAGGGAGGGTGAGCACAGATACGCAGTATTTT
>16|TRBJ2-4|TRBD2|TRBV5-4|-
CASSLGRGTAKNIQYF
TGTGCCAGCAGCTTGGGGCGGGGGACTGCCAAAAACATTCAGTACTTC